The sequence of this T cell receptor beta chain was determined in a study of T cells in Graves' hyperthyroidism and ophthalmopathy. Stable Graves' hyperthyroidism meant no ophthalmopathy progression within 18 months. TCR beta CDR3 sequences were amplified from RNA transcripts. HTBI primers were the set used in a first-round RT-PCR of the TCR CDR3. Via MiXCR, TCRdb re-called the multiplex PCR reads, giving one row per CDR3 protein. The sample holds hundreds of thousands of distinct CDR3 sequences, 35% to 45% seen once. Per the germline V gene, CDR1 is SEHNR and CDR2 is FQNEAQ (reference sequence). This CDR3 region has 14 residues. V was shortened by 5 bases and J by 3 bases, with 14 bases between the two germline ends.

Sequencing was done on a sample of blood. The V and J genes are TRBV7-9 and TRBJ2-7; D unresolved. The receptor comes from a man aged 18-30 years with Graves' hyperthyroidism. CDR3 sequence: CASSPSFPSYEQYF. DNA of the CDR3: TGTGCCAGCAGCCCCTCCTTTCCGAGCTACGAGCAGTACTTC.